The 23 T cell receptor beta chains given below trace back to one sample, sequenced in a study of beta chain features in type 1 diabetes (dated by TCRdb to 2016 to 2019). The investigation overall reported the following: Type 1 diabetes patients showed a moderate but significant shortening of TCRB CDR3 length in all four CD4+ subsets.

Their antigen targets remain unknown. Receptor amplification or capture employed the immunoSEQ multiplex PCR assay. The entire amount of isolated RNA was reverse transcribed using the High Capacity cDNA Reverse Transcription Kit, so the sequenced TCRB transcripts were expressed ones. As stored in TCRdb, this immuneACCESS dataset retains in-frame rearrangements with V and J assigned. A fraction of the clones does not appear; measured against another copy, unresolved V genes explain less than half of the discrepancy, and the remainder lacks a known reason. For this sample there are 350,000 to 450,000 clones; around 12% appear just once. Of the sample, around 0.0099% is held by the ten largest clones. Sequencing was carried out using naive CD4+ T cells from blood. The intended sense of this specimen's cell subset or site label: true naive CD4+ T cells. These TCRs come from a woman younger than 30 with type 1 diabetes.

The chain employs TRBV18 and TRBJ2-2; no firm D call. The CDR3 has 12 amino acids. The germline V and J ends were trimmed by 5 bases and 3 bases, with 4 bases remaining between them. From germline, CDR1 is KGHSH and CDR2 LQKENI. CDR3 sequence reads: CASSSYTGELFF. CDR3 bases: TGTGCCAGCTCATCATACACCGGGGAGCTGTTTTTT. Variable domain in full (rest from reference TRBV18 and TRBJ2-2): NAGVMQNPRHLVRRRGQEARLRCSPMKGHSHVYWYRQLPEEGLKFMVYLQKENIIDESGMPKERFSAEFPKEGPSILRIQQVVRGDSAAYFCASSSYTGELFFGEGSRLTVL.

The chain employs TRBV5-1 and TRBJ1-1, with D possibly being TRBD1 (6 bases). Germline CDR1 reads SGHRS; CDR2 reads YFSETQ. The CDR3 is made up of 14 amino acids. Trimming cost V 1 base and J 0 bases, with 7 bases left between them. This CDR3 reads CASSLRGMNTEAFF. The CDR3 nucleotides are TGCGCCAGCAGCTTGAGGGGGATGAACACTGAAGCTTTCTTT.

This clone has more than one count but fewer than ten. V usage is TRBV6-5 and J usage is TRBJ2-3, with 9 bases lining up with TRBD2. This CDR3 spans 15 amino acids. Germline loops: CDR1 MNHEY, CDR2 SVGAGI. Trimming at V came to 5 bases and at J to 4 bases, leaving 7 bases not matched to a gene. The CDR3 protein is CASSTRREGSDTQYF. In nucleotides, the CDR3 is TGTGCCAGCAGTACGAGGCGGGAGGGCTCAGATACGCAGTATTTT.

Only a few counts were recorded for this clone. The rearrangement joins TRBV7-6 to TRBJ2-6, with D possibly matching TRBD2 (5 bases). CDR1 is SGHVS and CDR2 is FNYEAQ in the germline V gene. V lost 5 bases and J lost 0, with 11 bases in between. The CDR3 is 16 residues long. This chain's CDR3 is CASSPRGSSGANVLTF. The CDR3 bases are TGTGCCAGCAGCCCCCGAGGGAGCTCTGGGGCCAACGTCCTGACTTTC.

This clone has only a few counts. This rearrangement joins TRBV2 to TRBJ2-3; D not resolved. Trimming removed 5 bases from V and 0 bases from J, with 9 bases in between. This CDR3 has 14 amino acids. Germline V gene sequence: CDR1 SNHLY, CDR2 FYNNEI. The CDR3 loop is CASSPQSSTDTQYF. In DNA, the CDR3 is TGTGCCAGCAGTCCGCAGTCTAGCACAGATACGCAGTATTTT.

This clone was seen more than once but under ten times. The V call is TRBV7-3, the J call TRBJ2-1, with 9 bases identical to TRBD1. Losses at the gene ends were 0 bases for V and 6 bases for J; bases not matched to a gene: 6. Germline lookup yields CDR1 SGHTA and CDR2 FQGTGA. The CDR3 length is 16 residues. The CDR3 DNA is TGTGCCAGCAGCTTAACATCCGGGACAGGGTTCAATGAGCAGTTCTTC. Amino acid sequence: CASSLTSGTGFNEQFF.

The genes are TRBV5-1 and TRBJ2-7; TRBD1 agrees at 9 bases. The V gene's germline CDR1 is SGHRS and CDR2 YFSETQ. Trimming cost V 4 bases and J 4 bases; bases outside gene matches: 9. This CDR3 has 15 amino acids. CDR3: CASSLGSGQGYEQYF. The CDR3 region has the DNA TGCGCCAGCAGCCTCGGATCGGGACAGGGTTACGAGCAGTACTTC.

The chain employs TRBV23-1 and TRBJ1-1; TRBD1 matches at 7 bases. TRBV23-1 is placed among ORFs of uncertain function. V shed 8 bases, J shed 2 bases, and the junction held 11 bases outside the gene matches. This CDR3 is 15 amino acids long. CDR3 region: CASPGGPGTNTEAFF. CDR3 nucleotide sequence: TGCGCCAGCCCAGGGGGTCCAGGTACAAACACTGAAGCTTTCTTT.

This clone was seen only a few times. The J gene is TRBJ2-5, the V gene TRBV10-3; D might be TRBD2 (6 bases). V was trimmed by 7 bases and J by 3 bases, leaving 15 bases between them. Germline loops: CDR1 ENHRY, CDR2 SYGVKD. This CDR3 is built from 14 residues. CDR3 protein: CAIKQTGTEETQYF. The DNA of the CDR3 is TGTGCCATCAAACAGACGGGGACTGAAGAGACCCAGTACTTC.

This clone was picked up a small number of times. V usage is TRBV12-5 and J usage is TRBJ1-5; 7 positions match TRBD1. Germline loops: CDR1 LGHNT, CDR2 FRNRAP. The CDR3 is made up of 12 amino acids. V shed 3 bases and J 9 bases; nucleotides not matched to a gene: 2. The CDR3 coding sequence is TGTGCTAGTGGTTTCCCAGGGGGGCCCCAGCATTTT. Translating gives CASGFPGGPQHF.

This chain joins TRBV27 and TRBJ2-1; possibly TRBD2 for D (6 bases). Germline CDR1 is MNHEY and CDR2 is SMNVEV (reference sequence). Trimming removed 6 bases at V and 4 bases at J, with 13 bases between. The CDR3 runs 14 residues. The DNA of the CDR3 is TGTGCCAGCAGATCCAACCGGGAGTACAATGAGCAGTTCTTC. Protein sequence: CASRSNREYNEQFF.

This clone was recorded a few times. Other DNA sequences within the sample encode an identical CDR3. The V call is TRBV29-1, the J call TRBJ2-7, with 9 positions matching TRBD1. V lost 6 bases and J lost 2; bases outside the gene matches: 2. Germline V gene sequence: CDR1 SQVTM, CDR2 ANQGSEA. The CDR3 sequence is 12 residues long. CDR3 protein: CSVGTGTYEQYF. As DNA, the CDR3 is TGCAGCGTAGGGACAGGGACCTACGAGCAGTACTTC.

This clone has only a few counts. The rearrangement links TRBV6-5 to TRBJ2-1, with D possibly being TRBD1 (5 bases). The CDR3 contains 13 residues. V lost 8 bases, J lost 3 bases, and 11 bases lay in between. CDR1 is MNHEY, CDR2 SVGAGI, per germline. CDR3 residues: CASSAGIYNEQFF. The CDR3 DNA reads as TGTGCCAGCTCGGCAGGGATCTACAATGAGCAGTTCTTC.

Only a few counts were recorded for this clone. V usage is TRBV21-1 and J usage is TRBJ2-3; the table gives TRBD1 as D, unverified against the DNA. TRBV21-1 counts as a pseudogene. The CDR3 totals 15 residues. The CDR3 region has the DNA TGTGCCAGCAGCGCTCAGGTCTGCCCGGCAGATACGCAGTATTTT. Encoded protein: CASSAQVCPADTQYF.

This chain joins TRBV28 and TRBJ1-1; D perhaps matches TRBD1 (6 bases). Germline assignment: CDR1 MDHEN and CDR2 SYDVKM. This CDR3 is 15 amino acids long. V lost 11 bases, J lost 4 bases, and 23 bases lay in between. CDR3 sequence (DNA): TGTGCCGCTAAACCCGGACAGCTCGGTGGCACTGAAGCTTTCTTT. Translated: CAAKPGQLGGTEAFF.

This chain joins TRBV7-9 and TRBJ2-5; perhaps TRBD1 as D (6 bases). The CDR3 is 13 residues long. CDR1 and CDR2 (germline): SEHNR, FQNEAQ (reference sequence). The germline V and J ends were trimmed by 5 bases and 4 bases, with 11 bases remaining between them. The CDR3 region is CASSRDKSETQYF. The CDR3, as DNA: TGTGCCAGCAGCCGGGACAAATCAGAGACCCAGTACTTC.

This rearrangement joins TRBV11-2 to TRBJ2-7; no clear D gene. This CDR3 is built from 15 residues. CDR1 SGHAT and CDR2 FQNNGV come from the germline V gene. V lost 5 bases and J 0 bases, leaving 14 bases between the germline ends. In nucleotides, the CDR3 is TGTGCCAGCAGCGCCCGAAGACACCTCTCCTACGAGCAGTACTTC. It is translated as CASSARRHLSYEQYF.

J is TRBJ1-4 and V is TRBV4-2, with 9 bases matching TRBD1. The CDR3 length is 16 residues. Germline CDR1 reads LGHNA; CDR2 reads YNFKEQ. J was trimmed by 7 bases and V by 0 bases; bases with no gene match: 6. The CDR3 DNA sequence: TGTGCCAGCAGCCAAGATACGGGACAGGGTCGTGAAAAACTGTTTTTT. Amino acids: CASSQDTGQGREKLFF.

The chain combines TRBV25-1 with TRBJ2-2; D might be TRBD2 (6 bases). With 4 bases removed from V and 5 bases from J, the gap between germline ends came to 14 bases. Germline V gene data show CDR1 as MGHDK and CDR2 as SYGVNS. The CDR3 consists of 15 residues. DNA of the CDR3: TGTGCCAGCAGTGGCCAATGGGCGGGGACCGGGGAGCTGTTTTTT. Translated: CASSGQWAGTGELFF.

This clone was observed a handful of times. CDR3 protein: CASSSGGDRVSGYTF. As DNA, the CDR3 is TGTGCCAGCAGCTCTGGGGGGGACAGGGTATCTGGCTACACCTTC. The chain carries TRBV7-9 and TRBJ1-2; 9 nucleotides line up with TRBD1. The CDR3 sequence is 15 residues long. CDR1 is SEHNR, CDR2 FQNEAQ, per germline (reference sequence). Losses at the gene ends were 4 bases for V and 7 bases for J; bases not matched to a gene: 10.

The sample holds a few counts of this clone. The chain joins TRBV5-1 to TRBJ1-5, with TRBD1 identical over 7 bases. The CDR3 covers 13 residues. From germline, CDR1 is SGHRS and CDR2 YFSETQ. J was trimmed by 4 bases and V by 4 bases; bases with no gene match: 2. The CDR3 reads CASSRQGNQPQHF. The CDR3 nucleotides read TGCGCCAGCAGCCGACAGGGTAATCAGCCCCAGCATTTT.

V gene TRBV7-9 combines with J gene TRBJ2-2; D is unclear. This CDR3 is built from 10 residues. Trimming left V 9 bases short and J 6 bases short, with 5 bases between. Germline CDR1 and CDR2: SEHNR and FQNEAQ (reference sequence). The CDR3: CASIAGELFF. Here the CDR3 DNA reads TGTGCCAGTATCGCCGGGGAGCTGTTTTTT. Looking up the rest from reference TRBV7-9 and TRBJ2-2 gives the full variable domain: DTGVSQNPRHKITKRGQNVTFRCDPISEHNRLYWYRQTLGQGPEFLTYFQNEAQLEKSRLLSDRFSAERPKGSFSTLEIQRTEQGDSAMYLCASIAGELFFGEGSRLTVL.

The chain joins TRBV30 to TRBJ2-7, with D possibly matching TRBD2 (7 bases). The germline gives CDR1 GTSNPN, CDR2 SVGIG (reference sequence). V was trimmed by 3 bases and J by 8 bases, leaving 35 bases between them. The CDR3 is made up of 19 amino acids. In DNA, the CDR3 is TGTGCCTGGAGCCCTAAGCGGGACACGTCCCAGCGGGTCCCTGGCCAGCAGTACTTC. Translated: CAWSPKRDTSQRVPGQQYF.